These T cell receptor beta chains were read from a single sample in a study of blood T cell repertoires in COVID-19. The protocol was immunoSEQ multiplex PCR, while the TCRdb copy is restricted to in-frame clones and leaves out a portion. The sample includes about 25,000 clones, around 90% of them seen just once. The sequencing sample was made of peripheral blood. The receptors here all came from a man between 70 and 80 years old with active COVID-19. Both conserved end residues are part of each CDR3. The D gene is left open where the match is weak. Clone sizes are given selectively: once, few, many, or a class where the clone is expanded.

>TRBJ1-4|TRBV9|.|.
CASSVTGANEKLFF
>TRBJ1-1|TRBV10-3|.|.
CAISKTANTEAFF
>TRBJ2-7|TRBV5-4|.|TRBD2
CASSDGTSGGRYEQYF
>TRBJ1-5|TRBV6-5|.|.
CASSHGLYSNQPQHF
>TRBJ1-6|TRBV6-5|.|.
CASSYYLNNSPLHF
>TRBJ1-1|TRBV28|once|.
CASSLTLTFF
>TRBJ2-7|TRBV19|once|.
CASSIGPGQTYEQYF
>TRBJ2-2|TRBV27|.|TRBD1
CASSLWRRGGTGAGELFF
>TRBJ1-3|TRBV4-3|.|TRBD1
CASSSETGKGTGNTIYF
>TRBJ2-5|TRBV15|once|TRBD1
CATSRLPGQQETQYF
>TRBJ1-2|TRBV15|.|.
CATSRGARGGYTF
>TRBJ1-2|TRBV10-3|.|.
CASLQGLRSSDGGYTF
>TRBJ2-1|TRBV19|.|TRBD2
CASRGASGGSNEQFF
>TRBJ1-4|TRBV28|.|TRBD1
CASSNQGAANEKLFF
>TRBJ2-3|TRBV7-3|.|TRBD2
CASSVKAGRGDTQYF
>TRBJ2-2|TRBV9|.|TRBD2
CASSVVSGTLNTGELFF
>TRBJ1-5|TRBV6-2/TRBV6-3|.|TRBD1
CASSYRTGHGNQPQHF
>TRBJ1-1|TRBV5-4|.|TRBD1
CASSQQGMRNTEAFF
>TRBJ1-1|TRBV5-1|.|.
CASSLVADMGTEAFF
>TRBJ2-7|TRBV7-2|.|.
CASSLGLASYEQYF
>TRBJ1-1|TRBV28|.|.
CASRGRWGDTEAFF
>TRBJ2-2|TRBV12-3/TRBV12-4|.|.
CASSRGGTGELFF
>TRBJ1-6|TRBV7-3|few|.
CASSLSGEAHSPLHF
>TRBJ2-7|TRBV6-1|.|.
CASSEPRGGGQSYEQYF
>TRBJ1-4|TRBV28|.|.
CASSQADRNEKLFF
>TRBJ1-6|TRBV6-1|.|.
CASSDRVGQSISLHF
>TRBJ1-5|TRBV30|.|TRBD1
CAWSAGQEAQPQHF
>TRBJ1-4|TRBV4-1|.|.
CASSQEGAGNEKLFF
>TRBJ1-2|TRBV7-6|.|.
CASSLAGAGAGNYGYTF
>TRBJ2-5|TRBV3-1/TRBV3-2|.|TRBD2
CASSQTSGGAIETQYF
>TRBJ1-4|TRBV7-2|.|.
CASSLYPRGEKLFF
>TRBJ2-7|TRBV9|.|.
CASSVAGDRTNGEQYF